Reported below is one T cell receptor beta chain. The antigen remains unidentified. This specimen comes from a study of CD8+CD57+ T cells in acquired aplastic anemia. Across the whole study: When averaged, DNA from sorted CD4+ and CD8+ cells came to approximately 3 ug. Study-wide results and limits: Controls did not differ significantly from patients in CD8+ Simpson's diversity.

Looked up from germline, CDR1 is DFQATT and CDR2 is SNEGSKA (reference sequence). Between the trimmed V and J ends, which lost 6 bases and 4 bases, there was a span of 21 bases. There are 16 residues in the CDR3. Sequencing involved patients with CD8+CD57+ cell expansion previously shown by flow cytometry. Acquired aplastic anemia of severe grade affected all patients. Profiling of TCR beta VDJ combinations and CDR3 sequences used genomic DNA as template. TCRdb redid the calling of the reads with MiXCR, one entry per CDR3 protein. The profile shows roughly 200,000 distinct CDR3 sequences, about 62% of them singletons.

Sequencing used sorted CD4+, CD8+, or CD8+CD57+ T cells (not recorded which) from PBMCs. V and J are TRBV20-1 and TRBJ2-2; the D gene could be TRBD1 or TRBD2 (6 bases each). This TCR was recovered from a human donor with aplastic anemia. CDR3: CSALKGGRYPTGELFF. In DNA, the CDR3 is TGCAGTGCCCTCAAGGGGGGCAGGTATCCCACCGGGGAGCTGTTTTTT.